Ten or more counts support the clone carrying this T cell receptor (beta chain). Its antigen is still unknown. The CDR3 covers 15 residues. In germline, CDR1 is SGHRS, CDR2 YFSETQ. J was trimmed by 8 bases and V by 5 bases; bases with no gene match: 7. These data belong to a study of T-cell reconstitution after alpha-beta-depleted transplantation in children. Whole-study findings and limits: A year post-transplant, T-cell counts and diversity derived mostly from newly produced T cells. Reported findings indicate that, about two months after transplant, alpha-beta T cells came from several hundred expanded clones, which were derived from non-depleted graft cells. Surviving recipient T cells and thymic progenitors underlay high day-60 TCRbeta diversity in some patients.

Unique molecular identifiers tagged the TCRbeta library. Via MiXCR, TCRdb re-called the PCR reads, giving one row per CDR3 protein. The data show some 9,700 distinct CDR3 sequences, with around 13% seen just once and approximately 55% held by the top ten. This receptor was obtained from a male patient under 18 who had a stem cell transplant for acute lymphoblastic leukemia, so the T cells may come from the graft donor. This sample comprised PBMCs, mostly from graft donor cells, obtained 60 days after TCRalphabeta/CD19-depleted stem cell transplant. The chain links TRBV5-1 to TRBJ2-1; 13 nucleotides agree with TRBD2. The CDR3 is CASSLLAGGIYEQFF. The CDR3 nucleotides read TGCGCCAGCAGTTTACTAGCGGGGGGGATCTATGAGCAGTTCTTC.